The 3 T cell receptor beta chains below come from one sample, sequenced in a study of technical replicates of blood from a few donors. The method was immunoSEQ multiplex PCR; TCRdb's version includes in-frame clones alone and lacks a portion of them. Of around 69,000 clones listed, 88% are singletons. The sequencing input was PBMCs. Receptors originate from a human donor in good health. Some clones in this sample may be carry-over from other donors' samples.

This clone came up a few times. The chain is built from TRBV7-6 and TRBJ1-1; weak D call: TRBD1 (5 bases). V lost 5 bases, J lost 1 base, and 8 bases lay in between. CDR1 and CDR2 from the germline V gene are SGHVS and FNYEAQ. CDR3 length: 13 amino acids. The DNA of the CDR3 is TGTGCCAGCAGCGCTCAGGGGAACACTGAAGCTTTCTTT. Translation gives CASSAQGNTEAFF.

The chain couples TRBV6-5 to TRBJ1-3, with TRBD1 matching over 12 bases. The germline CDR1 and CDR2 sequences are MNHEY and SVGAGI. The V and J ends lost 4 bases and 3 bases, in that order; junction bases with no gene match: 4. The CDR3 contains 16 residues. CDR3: CASSSGTGGNGNTIYF. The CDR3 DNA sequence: TGTGCCAGCAGTTCTGGGACAGGGGGCAATGGAAACACCATATATTTT.

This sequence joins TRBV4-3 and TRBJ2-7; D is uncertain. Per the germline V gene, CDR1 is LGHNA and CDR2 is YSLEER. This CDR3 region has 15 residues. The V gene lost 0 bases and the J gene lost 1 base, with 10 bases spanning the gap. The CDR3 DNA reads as TGCGCCAGCAGCCAAGAGAGGCACGGATCCTACGAGCAGTACTTC. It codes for CASSQERHGSYEQYF.